One sample yielded the 13 T cell receptor beta chains listed below, sequenced in a study of regulatory T cells in long-lasting Graves disease. Specified time point: newly diagnosed GD, antithyroid drugs for less than 3 months. RNA from PBMCs was the source of the TCR library. For TCR beta, libraries came from iRepertoire HTBI primers and Arm-PCR of CDR3 regions. TCRdb reprocessed the multiplex PCR reads with MiXCR, giving one entry per CDR3 protein. The sample includes roughly 320,000 distinct CDR3 sequences, roughly a sixth of them seen just once. The same sample was also studied in work on T cells in Graves' hyperthyroidism and ophthalmopathy.

The specimen was peripheral blood mononuclear cells (PBMCs), collected at new diagnosis, from a patient treated with antithyroid drugs. The source is a man in his forties with Graves disease.

J is TRBJ1-2 and V is TRBV27, with D uncertain. This CDR3 is built from 14 residues. Trimming left V 5 bases short and J 7 bases short, with 17 bases between. Germline V gene lookup returns CDR1 MNHEY and CDR2 SMNVEV (reference sequence). CDR3 sequence reads: CASSPSESWGGYTF. CDR3 nucleotides: TGTGCCAGCAGTCCCTCGGAGAGTTGGGGTGGCTACACCTTC.

To note about this clonotype: The missing conserved phenylalanine or tryptophan at the end of this CDR3 makes a read error likely. V usage is TRBV2 and J usage is TRBJ2-1; 7 bases fit TRBD1. CDR1 is SNHLY and CDR2 is FYNNEI in the germline V gene. Trimming removed 8 bases from V and 8 bases from J; junction bases left unmatched: 12. The CDR3 is made up of 14 amino acids. The CDR3 coding sequence is TGTGCCAGCGGGGTGGGACAGTTAATCGATGAGCAGTTCCTC. Its translation is CASGVGQLIDEQFL.

J is TRBJ1-5 and V is TRBV19, with a weak D call TRBD1 (5 bases). V shed 6 bases and J shed 11 bases, with 17 bases lying between them. Germline values: CDR1 LNHDA, CDR2 SQIVND (reference sequence). The CDR3 extends over 13 amino acids. CDR3 residues: CASSAGTPQTQHF. For the CDR3, the DNA is TGTGCCAGTAGCGCCGGGACGCCCCAGACCCAGCATTTT.

This clonotype was detected many times. The chain combines TRBV28 with TRBJ2-4; D gene unclear. Germline V CDR1 and CDR2: MDHEN, SYDVKM. CDR3 size: 13 residues. V lost 6 bases, J lost 1 base, and 7 bases lay in between. The CDR3: CASSPTAKNIQYF. The CDR3 DNA is TGTGCCAGCAGCCCGACCGCCAAAAACATTCAGTACTTC.

In its sample, this clonotype was seen a few times. This sequence joins TRBV20-1 and TRBJ2-7; 11 bases match TRBD2. With 6 bases clipped from V and 5 bases from J, the junction kept 6 bases outside the gene matches. The germline V gene encodes CDR1 DFQATT and CDR2 SNEGSKA (reference sequence). There are 13 residues in the CDR3. In nucleotides, the CDR3 is TGCAGTGCGTATAGCGGGGGGGCACACGAGCAGTACTTC. The encoded protein is CSAYSGGAHEQYF.

In this sample, this clonotype turned up many times. The chain links TRBV7-2 to TRBJ2-7; TRBD2 might be the D (5 bases). The CDR3 totals 15 residues. CDR1 and CDR2 from the germline V gene are SGHTA and FQGNSA. V lost 5 bases, J lost 3 bases, and 17 bases lay in between. This CDR3 reads CASSPRTATNYEQYF. Here the CDR3 DNA reads TGTGCCAGCAGCCCACGGACTGCGACCAACTACGAGCAGTACTTC.

This clonotype was seen repeatedly, ten times or more. The chain employs TRBV28 and TRBJ1-2, with D unclear. Germline-derived CDR1 and CDR2 are MDHEN and SYDVKM. Trimming removed 4 bases at V and 8 bases at J, with 8 bases between. The CDR3 totals 11 residues. Written as DNA, the CDR3 is TGTGCCAGCAGTTCTGACGGAGGCTACACCTTC. It is translated as CASSSDGGYTF.

The rearrangement uses TRBV29-1 and TRBJ2-5; 13 bases map to TRBD2. This CDR3 is built from 15 residues. V was clipped by 7 bases and J by 1 base; unmatched bases: 6. Germline values: CDR1 SQVTM, CDR2 ANQGSEA. This CDR3 reads CSAWTSGGLQETQYF. The CDR3 DNA reads TGCAGCGCTTGGACTAGCGGGGGCCTCCAAGAGACCCAGTACTTC.

The V and J genes are TRBV5-1 and TRBJ2-7; 10 bases align to TRBD1. The trim removed 0 bases at V and 4 bases at J, leaving 10 bases unmatched. CDR1 SGHRS and CDR2 YFSETQ come from the germline V gene. The CDR3 has 17 residues. The CDR3 DNA sequence: TGCGCCAGCAGCTTGGCCGGGACAGGGGTTTTCGGATACGAGCAGTACTTC. Translating it yields CASSLAGTGVFGYEQYF.

The sample holds a few counts of this clonotype. The chain is built from TRBV20-1 and TRBJ1-5; a possible D gene is TRBD1 (5 bases). CDR3 length equals 15 residues. Trimming removed 5 bases from V and 2 bases from J, with 16 bases in between. Germline lookup yields CDR1 DFQATT and CDR2 SNEGSKA (reference sequence). CDR3 in amino acids: CSALQGGGGNQPQHF. CDR3 nucleotide sequence: TGCAGTGCTCTTCAGGGCGGAGGGGGCAATCAGCCCCAGCATTTT.

The rearrangement joins TRBV7-8 to TRBJ1-1; D may be TRBD1 (5 bases). Between the trimmed V and J ends, which lost 5 bases and 4 bases, there was a span of 14 bases. This CDR3 is 14 amino acids long. CDR1 and CDR2 (germline): SGHVS, FQNEAQ. The CDR3 DNA is TGTGCCAGCAGCGGGGCTGAGTTGAGCACTGAAGCTTTCTTT. Its translation: CASSGAELSTEAFF.

This clonotype was seen at least ten times. This rearrangement joins TRBV28 to TRBJ1-1; D remains unclear. V gave up 6 bases and J gave up 1 base, with 12 bases separating them. The CDR3 loop spans 14 amino acids. The germline V gene encodes CDR1 MDHEN and CDR2 SYDVKM. This chain's CDR3 is CASSSPGSNTEAFF. CDR3 in DNA: TGTGCCAGCAGCTCACCGGGATCGAACACTGAAGCTTTCTTT.

At least ten counts were recorded for this clonotype. The chain combines TRBV27 with TRBJ2-1; the D is unclear. Between the trimmed V and J ends, which lost 6 bases and 0 bases, there was a span of 18 bases. From germline, CDR1 is MNHEY and CDR2 SMNVEV (reference sequence). The CDR3 sequence is 17 residues long. CDR3 amino acids: CASSRVRSTRSYNEQFF. For the CDR3, the DNA is TGTGCCAGCAGCCGAGTTCGGTCAACCCGCTCCTACAATGAGCAGTTCTTC.